What follows describes a single T cell receptor beta chain. Each participant's cohort was designated according to participant-reported clinical history. The data are from a study of blood T cell repertoires in COVID-19. Across the study: Spain, Italy and the United States supplied samples that represented acute and convalescent COVID-19. In each case, the material was cDNA or gDNA derived from T cells, B-cell-depleted T cells, or PBMCs.

CDR3 length: 16 residues. Per germline, CDR1 LGHDT and CDR2 YNNKEL (reference sequence). With 6 bases clipped from V and 0 bases from J, the junction kept 7 bases outside the gene matches. The data were produced by immunoSEQ multiplex PCR, yet TCRdb's version contains in-frame clones alone and is incomplete. Among 350,000 or so clones listed, roughly nine tenths were seen once. The sequencing sample was made of PBMCs or T cells enriched from blood (not recorded which). The source is a woman in her thirties who had recovered from COVID-19. The chain recombines TRBV3-1 (or the pseudogene TRBV3-2) with TRBJ1-3; 8 nucleotides align to TRBD1. In nucleotides, the CDR3 is TGTGCCAGCAGACCGGACAGGGCCTCCTCTGGAAACACCATATATTTT. It codes for CASRPDRASSGNTIYF.